A selection of T cell receptor beta chains follows, all from one sample in a study of T cell repertoires in cytomegalovirus infection. These receptors have no identified antigens. TCRdb processed the reads anew with MiXCR; each CDR3 protein has one entry. The table has 300,000 to 400,000 distinct CDR3 sequences, about 28% seen once. The material was cultured PBMCs, obtained from culture after CMV antigen stimulation. The receptors originated from a human donor in good health (CMV status not recorded). Some clones in this sample may be carry-over from other donors' samples. Both conserved end residues are part of each CDR3. The D gene is left open where the match is weak. Clone size is stated in some rows and not others, as once, few, many or a class when expanded.

>-|TRBJ2-7|-|TRBV7-9
TGTGCCAGCAGCTCCCTCAGGGGAAGCTCCTACGAGCAGTACTTC
CASSSLRGSSYEQYF
>TRBD2|TRBJ2-2|-|TRBV11-2
TGTGCCAGCAATCCGACTAGCGGGGGGGGAGAAACCGGGGAGCTGTTTTTT
CASNPTSGGGETGELFF
>-|TRBJ2-6|-|TRBV10-3
TGTGCCATCAGTGAGTCGTTGAGCTCTGGGGCCAACGTCCTGACTTTC
CAISESLSSGANVLTF
>TRBD2|TRBJ2-2|-|TRBV7-2
TGTGCCAGCAGCTTAGGGGGCCCACAAGCGGGAGGGAACACCGGGGAGCTGTTTTTT
CASSLGGPQAGGNTGELFF
>-|TRBJ2-5|-|TRBV11-2
TGTGCCAGCAGCTTGGAACCTAGCGAAAGATCGACCCAGTACTTC
CASSLEPSERSTQYF
>TRBD1|TRBJ2-1|-|TRBV28
TGTGCCAGCAGTGAGAGACAGGGTGACTACAATGAGCAGTTCTTC
CASSERQGDYNEQFF
>-|TRBJ1-2|-|TRBV4-2
TGTGCCAGCAGCCATCTTAGAAACCCGGGGGGCTACACCTTC
CASSHLRNPGGYTF
>TRBD2|TRBJ2-5|-|TRBV2
TGTGCCAGCATGACCGGACTAGACGGCCAAGAGACCCAGTACTTC
CASMTGLDGQETQYF
>-|TRBJ2-3|many|TRBV7-2
TGTGCCAGCAGCTTAGCGCAAAGGGGAGATACGCAGTATTTT
CASSLAQRGDTQYF
>TRBD2|TRBJ2-3|-|TRBV28
TGTGCCAGCAGTTTGGCGGTTGGGCTAGCGGGATTCACAGATACGCAGTATTTT
CASSLAVGLAGFTDTQYF
>-|TRBJ1-4|-|TRBV7-4
TGTGCCAGCAGCTTCCGCCGTGCAACTAATGAAAAACTGTTTTTT
CASSFRRATNEKLFF
>TRBD2|TRBJ2-7|few|TRBV2
TGTGCCACTCGGGGGGGCTCCTACGAGCAGTACTTC
CATRGGSYEQYF
>TRBD2|TRBJ2-3|-|TRBV6-6
TGTGCCAGCAGCCTTAGCGGGAGAGCAGATACGCAGTATTTT
CASSLSGRADTQYF
>-|TRBJ2-1|-|TRBV7-9
TGTGCCAGCAGCGTGCGGGGCGAGCAGTTCTTC
CASSVRGEQFF
>-|TRBJ1-2|-|TRBV11-2
TGTGCCAGCAGCTTAGAACCCCCTGGCTACACCTTC
CASSLEPPGYTF
>TRBD1|TRBJ2-7|-|TRBV6-2/TRBV6-3
TGTGCCAGCAGTTACGACAGGGGTACCTACGAGCAGTACTTC
CASSYDRGTYEQYF
>TRBD2|TRBJ2-5|few|TRBV5-4
TGTGCCAGCAGCCCCGGGCCGGTAGCGGGAGACCCCCAAGAGACCCAGTACTTC
CASSPGPVAGDPQETQYF
>TRBD2|TRBJ2-6|many|TRBV7-3
TGTGCCAGCAGCCCCCGGGGGGAATTCCTTAGCTCTGGGGCCAACGTCCTGACTTTC
CASSPRGEFLSSGANVLTF
>-|TRBJ2-5|few|TRBV7-9
TGTGCCAGCAGCCCTGGGTGGACAGAGAAAGAGACCCAGTACTTC
CASSPGWTEKETQYF
>-|TRBJ2-7|-|TRBV19
TGTGCCAGTAGTATAGGAGGACGAACAGTTGACGAGCAGTACTTC
CASSIGGRTVDEQYF
>TRBD1|TRBJ1-1|few|TRBV7-6
TGTGCCAGCAGCTTAAACACGGGAAGTAGGGGGCACACTGAAGCTTTCTTT
CASSLNTGSRGHTEAFF
>-|TRBJ1-1|few|TRBV12-3/TRBV12-4
TGTGCCAGCAGTTTCACCGGGAGAGAGAACACTGAAGCTTTCTTT
CASSFTGRENTEAFF
>TRBD1|TRBJ2-5|-|TRBV11-2
TGTGCCAGCAGCTCCCGAGACAGGGGGACCCAGTACTTC
CASSSRDRGTQYF